This TCR beta chain was recorded in a study of shared clonotypes between healthy human individuals (dated by TCRdb to 2020 to 2021). Regarding the research as a whole: A couple of women and three men aged 18 to 49 years were included in the cohort. For each donor, CD4 naive and CD4 memory were each given three plates, CD8 naive was given two plates, and CD8 memory was given one plate. The study deeply sequenced blood TCR repertoires of several healthy adults to estimate repertoire size and the extent of clonotype sharing between individuals. Libraries were prepared and TCR repertoires were sequenced by different laboratories using diverse techniques, in order to increase sequencing depth and limit assay-specific biases. Between about 0.9 and 10 billion PBMCs per donor were obtained by leukapheresis.

Comments on this clone: It has no known antigen specificity. Base quality data are lacking; no much larger clone is found one base away.

V and J are trimmed by 4 bases and 4 bases, and the gene matches miss 11 bases of the junction. CDR1 and CDR2, looked up from the germline V gene, are SGHDT and YYEEEE. Its CDR3 holds 16 amino acids, cysteine through phenylalanine. Left in the record is the CDR3 DNA by itself, 48 bases read in frame from the first base. CD8 naive samples consisted of CD45RO-negative cells that were positively selected for CCR7, yielding a CD45RA+CCR7+ population without TemRA cells. The donors were healthy, HIV-negative adults who had no recently reported acute infections or vaccinations. Every donor was a Caucasian adult living in Nashville, Tennessee, USA. Blood was obtained by leukapheresis, after which PBMCs were separated by Ficoll-Histopaque density gradient centrifugation and cryopreserved in liquid nitrogen vapor phase. Purity and quantity of every magnetically sorted T cell population were checked by analytical flow cytometry. Each sorted fraction had its genomic DNA isolated and then quantified by UV absorbance on a Nanodrop 2000c.

What the work shows at the level of the full study, not this receptor alone: Rarefaction of sorted-subset datasets indicated incomplete sequencing despite the large sequencing depth. The genetic and exposure-history diversity represented was limited by the small number of donors. Pairwise subsampling indicated that sequencing depth was expected to affect the degree of clonotype sharing among donors. When a handful of donors were compared, the shared fraction of clonotypes was about 5% for naive CD4, about 4% for naive CD8, 2.3% for memory CD4, and 0.3% to 0.5% for memory CD8. Naive subsets generally had larger estimated clonotype richness than memory subsets. Sampling was restricted to blood, and TCR repertoires in tissue are likely to differ from TCR repertoires in blood. Clonotypes shared by all four sorted-subset donors showed higher generation probabilities than non-shared clonotypes.

Using the deep immunoSEQ assay, multiplex PCR amplified TCR CDR3 regions from genomic DNA. Genomic DNA extracted from each cell subset was distributed evenly over all wells of several immunoSEQ 96-well plates, and each plate served as one replicate. Each replicate PCR for sorted subsets received about 0.2 ug genomic DNA, equal to roughly 30,000 T cell genomes. Purified libraries were measured with a Qubit 3.0 fluorometer, size-checked on a Bioanalyzer 2100, and measured again with the KAPA Library Quantification kit. A separate single-read 150-cycle Illumina NextSeq 550 flow cell was used to sequence each immunoSEQ 96-well plate. In the original analysis: Because only junctional sequences without quality scores were contained in the immunoSEQ output, filtering matching that applied to full-length reads could not be performed. To assign V/J genes and CDR3, sequences were annotated against IMGT germline references using PyIR, a Python wrapper for IgBLAST v1.9. Reads were removed for weak V/J assignments (E-value above 1e-6), missing CDR3, stop codons, out-of-frame junctions, or ambiguous translated residues. V3J clonotypes were defined by identical inferred V gene, J gene, and CDR3 amino acid sequence. Percentage overlap between repertoires was calculated by dividing the number of shared unique clonotypes by the size of the smaller repertoire. RTK rarefaction, the Chao1 estimator, and Recon v2.1 estimates of unobserved clonotypes were used to assess repertoire richness. For all TCRbeta clonotypes obtained by the gDNA method from a few donors, generation probabilities were computed with OLGA. TCRdb took this table from immuneACCESS and kept in-frame rearrangements with V and J called. Such tables lack part of the clones; where checked against another copy, unresolved V genes explain under half of the gap, and the rest is unexplained. V and J calls and clone size are as listed in that table; D and trimming were resolved from the DNA. The sample data list under 2,000,000 clones, and approximately 95% of these were observed just once. The ten biggest clones cover more than 0.9% of the sample.

The TCR originated in a man younger than 35 in good health. The chain employs TRBV5-6 and TRBJ2-5; 9 middle bases align to TRBD2. Sequencing was performed on naive CD8+ T cells sorted from blood. This specimen's cell subset or site label, per the study, means: CD45RA+CCR7+. The CDR3 has the sequence CASSPAASGVIETQYF. The DNA is as follows: TGTGCCAGCAGCCCGGCGGCTAGCGGGGTTATAGAGACCCAGTACTTC.